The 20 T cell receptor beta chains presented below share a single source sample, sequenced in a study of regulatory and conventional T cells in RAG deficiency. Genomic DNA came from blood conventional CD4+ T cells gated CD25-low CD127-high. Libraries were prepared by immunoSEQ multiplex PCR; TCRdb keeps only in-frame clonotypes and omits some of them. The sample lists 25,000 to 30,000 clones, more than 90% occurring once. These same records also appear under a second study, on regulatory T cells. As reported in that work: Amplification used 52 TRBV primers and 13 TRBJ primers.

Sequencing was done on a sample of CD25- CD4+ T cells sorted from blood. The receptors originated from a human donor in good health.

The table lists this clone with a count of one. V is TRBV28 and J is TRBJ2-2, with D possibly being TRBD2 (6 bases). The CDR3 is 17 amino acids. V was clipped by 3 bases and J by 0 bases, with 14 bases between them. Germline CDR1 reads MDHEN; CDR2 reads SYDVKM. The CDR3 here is CASSFSGGAPNTGELFF. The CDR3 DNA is TGTGCCAGCAGTTTTTCTGGAGGGGCGCCGAACACCGGGGAGCTGTTTTTT.

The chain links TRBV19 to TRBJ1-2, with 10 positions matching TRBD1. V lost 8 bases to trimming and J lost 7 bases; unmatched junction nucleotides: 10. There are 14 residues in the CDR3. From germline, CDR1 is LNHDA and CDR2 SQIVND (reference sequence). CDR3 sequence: CASPPAWTGGGYTF. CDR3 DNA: TGTGCCAGTCCCCCCGCCTGGACAGGGGGTGGCTACACCTTC.

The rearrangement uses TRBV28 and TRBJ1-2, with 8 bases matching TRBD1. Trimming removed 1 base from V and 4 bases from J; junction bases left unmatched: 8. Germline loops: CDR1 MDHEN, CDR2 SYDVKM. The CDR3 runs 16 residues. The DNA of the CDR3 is TGTGCCAGCAGTTTATTGGACAGGGATGTGGGCTATGGCTACACCTTC. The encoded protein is CASSLLDRDVGYGYTF.

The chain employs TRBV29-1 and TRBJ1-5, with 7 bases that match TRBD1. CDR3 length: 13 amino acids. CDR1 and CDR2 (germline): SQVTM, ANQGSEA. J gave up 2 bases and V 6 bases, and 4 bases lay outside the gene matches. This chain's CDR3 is CSVGDRGNQPQHF. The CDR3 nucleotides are TGCAGCGTCGGAGACAGGGGCAATCAGCCCCAGCATTTT.

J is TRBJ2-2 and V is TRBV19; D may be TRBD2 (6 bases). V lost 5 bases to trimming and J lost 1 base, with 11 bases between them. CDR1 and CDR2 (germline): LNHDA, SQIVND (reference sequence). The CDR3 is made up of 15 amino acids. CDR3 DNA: TGTGCCAGTAGTGTGGGACTTAAGAACACCGGGGAGCTGTTTTTT. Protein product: CASSVGLKNTGELFF.

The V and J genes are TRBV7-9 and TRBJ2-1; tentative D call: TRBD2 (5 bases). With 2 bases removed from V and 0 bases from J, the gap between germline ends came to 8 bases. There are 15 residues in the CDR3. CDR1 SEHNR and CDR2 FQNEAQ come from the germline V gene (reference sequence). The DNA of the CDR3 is TGTGCCAGCAGCTTAAAGCGGAGCTCCTACAATGAGCAGTTCTTC. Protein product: CASSLKRSSYNEQFF.

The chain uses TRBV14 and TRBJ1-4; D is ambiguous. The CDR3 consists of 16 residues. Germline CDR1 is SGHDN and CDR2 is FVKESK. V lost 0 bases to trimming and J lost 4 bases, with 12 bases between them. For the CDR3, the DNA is TGTGCCAGCAGCCAAGATGTGAGTGGTTATAATGAAAAACTGTTTTTT. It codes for CASSQDVSGYNEKLFF.

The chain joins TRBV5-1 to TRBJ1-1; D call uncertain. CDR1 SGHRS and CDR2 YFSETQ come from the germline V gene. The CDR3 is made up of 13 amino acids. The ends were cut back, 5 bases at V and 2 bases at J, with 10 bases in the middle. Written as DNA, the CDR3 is TGCGCCAGCAGTTTAGCGGACAACACTGAAGCTTTCTTT. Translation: CASSLADNTEAFF.

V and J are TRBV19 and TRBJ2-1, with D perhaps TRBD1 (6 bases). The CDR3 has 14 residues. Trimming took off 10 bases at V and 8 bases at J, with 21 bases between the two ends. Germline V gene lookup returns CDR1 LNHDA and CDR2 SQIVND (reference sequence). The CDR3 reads CATIRGRGGHEQFF. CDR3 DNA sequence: TGTGCCACGATCCGGGGCAGGGGCGGCCATGAGCAGTTCTTC.

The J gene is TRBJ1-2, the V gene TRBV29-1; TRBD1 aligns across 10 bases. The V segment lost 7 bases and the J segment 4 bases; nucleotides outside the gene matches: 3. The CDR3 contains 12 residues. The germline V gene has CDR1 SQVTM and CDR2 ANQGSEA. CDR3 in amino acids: CSGGTGVYGYTF. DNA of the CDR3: TGCAGCGGCGGGACAGGGGTCTATGGCTACACCTTC.

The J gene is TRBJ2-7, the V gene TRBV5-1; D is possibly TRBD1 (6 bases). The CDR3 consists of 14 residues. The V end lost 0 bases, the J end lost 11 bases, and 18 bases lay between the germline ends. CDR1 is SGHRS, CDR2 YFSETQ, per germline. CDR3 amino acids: CASSLGSGVRGEYF. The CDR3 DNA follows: TGCGCCAGCAGCTTGGGTTCAGGGGTAAGAGGGGAGTACTTC.

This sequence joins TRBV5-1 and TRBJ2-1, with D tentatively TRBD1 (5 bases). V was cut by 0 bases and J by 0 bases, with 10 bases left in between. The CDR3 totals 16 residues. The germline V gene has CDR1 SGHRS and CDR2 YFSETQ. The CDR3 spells CASSLEGSSSYNEQFF. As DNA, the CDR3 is TGCGCCAGCAGCTTGGAGGGGTCGAGCTCCTACAATGAGCAGTTCTTC.

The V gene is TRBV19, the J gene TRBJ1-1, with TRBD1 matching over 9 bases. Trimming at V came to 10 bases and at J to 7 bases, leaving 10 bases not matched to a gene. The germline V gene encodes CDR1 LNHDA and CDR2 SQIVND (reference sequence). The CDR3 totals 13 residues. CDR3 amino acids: CATGDRAGDEAFF. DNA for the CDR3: TGTGCCACCGGGGACAGGGCAGGGGATGAAGCTTTCTTT.

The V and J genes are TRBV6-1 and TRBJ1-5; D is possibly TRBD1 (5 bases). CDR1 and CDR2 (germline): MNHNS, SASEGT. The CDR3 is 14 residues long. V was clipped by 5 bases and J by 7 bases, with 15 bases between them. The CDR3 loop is CASSQGRGRQPQHF. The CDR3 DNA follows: TGTGCCAGCAGTCAAGGGAGGGGAAGGCAGCCCCAGCATTTT.

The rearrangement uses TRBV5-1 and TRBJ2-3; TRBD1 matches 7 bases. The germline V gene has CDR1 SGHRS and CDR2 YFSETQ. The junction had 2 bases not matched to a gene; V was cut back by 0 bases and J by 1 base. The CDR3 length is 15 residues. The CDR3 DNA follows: TGCGCCAGCAGCTTGGCCGGACAGGGCACAGATACGCAGTATTTT. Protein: CASSLAGQGTDTQYF.

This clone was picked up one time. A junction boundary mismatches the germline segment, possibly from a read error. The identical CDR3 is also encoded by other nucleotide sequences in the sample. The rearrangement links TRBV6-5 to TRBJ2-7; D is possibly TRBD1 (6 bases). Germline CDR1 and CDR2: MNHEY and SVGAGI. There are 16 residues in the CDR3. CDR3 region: CASSYSFRTATYEQYF. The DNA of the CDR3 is TGTGCCAGCAGCTACTCGTTTCGGACAGCAACCTACGAGCAGTACTTC.

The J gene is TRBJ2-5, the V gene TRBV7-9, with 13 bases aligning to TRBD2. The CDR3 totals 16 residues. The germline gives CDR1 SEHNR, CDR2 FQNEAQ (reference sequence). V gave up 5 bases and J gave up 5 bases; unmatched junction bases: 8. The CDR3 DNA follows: TGTGCCAGCAGCGAGGGACTAGCGGGGTCGGGGGAGACCCAGTACTTC. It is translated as CASSEGLAGSGETQYF.

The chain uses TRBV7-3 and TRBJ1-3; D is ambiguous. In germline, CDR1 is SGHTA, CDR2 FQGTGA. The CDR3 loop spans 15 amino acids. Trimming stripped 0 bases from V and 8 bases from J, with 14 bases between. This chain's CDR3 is CASSLTMAPGDTIYF. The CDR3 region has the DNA TGTGCCAGCAGCTTAACGATGGCCCCCGGGGACACCATATATTTT.

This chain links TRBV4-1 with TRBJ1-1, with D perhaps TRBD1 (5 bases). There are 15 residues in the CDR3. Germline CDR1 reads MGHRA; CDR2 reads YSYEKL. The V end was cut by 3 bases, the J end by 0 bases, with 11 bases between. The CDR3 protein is CASSHHTGLNTEAFF. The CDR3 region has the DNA TGCGCCAGCAGCCATCACACAGGTCTGAACACTGAAGCTTTCTTT.

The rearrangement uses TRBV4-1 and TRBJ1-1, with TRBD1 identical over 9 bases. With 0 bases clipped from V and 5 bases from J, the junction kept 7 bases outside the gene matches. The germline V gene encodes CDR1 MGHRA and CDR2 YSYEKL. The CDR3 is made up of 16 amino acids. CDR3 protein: CASSQDFRTGETEAFF. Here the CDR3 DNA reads TGCGCCAGCAGCCAAGATTTCAGGACAGGGGAGACTGAAGCTTTCTTT.